The clone carrying this T cell receptor (beta chain) was counted at least ten times. Its antigen is not identified. The source of the sample is a study of Graves' ophthalmopathy and Graves' hyperthyroidism. Regarding the study as a whole: Blood also held most thyroid clonotypes expanded above 0.001 frequency.

The authors amplified TCR beta CDR3 regions, and they did so from RNA transcripts for repertoire sequencing. Second-round multiplex PCR came after first-round RT-PCR with HTBI primers. Each CDR3 protein is one row after TCRdb ran MiXCR on the multiplex PCR reads. The top ten clones hold roughly 7.4% of a sample with hundreds of thousands of distinct CDR3 sequences, about 24% of them seen once. Sequencing used peripheral blood. The TCR was taken from a young woman with stable Graves' hyperthyroidism. Some clones in this sample may be carry-over from other donors' samples.

The CDR3 protein is CASSLVQPGEAFF. The CDR3 nucleotides are TGTGCCAGCAGCTTAGTGCAGCCCGGCGAAGCTTTCTTT. V gene TRBV7-6 combines with J gene TRBJ1-1; D is unresolved. V lost 1 base, J lost 8 bases, and 11 bases lay in between. The CDR3 is made up of 13 amino acids. Germline V CDR1 and CDR2: SGHVS, FNYEAQ.